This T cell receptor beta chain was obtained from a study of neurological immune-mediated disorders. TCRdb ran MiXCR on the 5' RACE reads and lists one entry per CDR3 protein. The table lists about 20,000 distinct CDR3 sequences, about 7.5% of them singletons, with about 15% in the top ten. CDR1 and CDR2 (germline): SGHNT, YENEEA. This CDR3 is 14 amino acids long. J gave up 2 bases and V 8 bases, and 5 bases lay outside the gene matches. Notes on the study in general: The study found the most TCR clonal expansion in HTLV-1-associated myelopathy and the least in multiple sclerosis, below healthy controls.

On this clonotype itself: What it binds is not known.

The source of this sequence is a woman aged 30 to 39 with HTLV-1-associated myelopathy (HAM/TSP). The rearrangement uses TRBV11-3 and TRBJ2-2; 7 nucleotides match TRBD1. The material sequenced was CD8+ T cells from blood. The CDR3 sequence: CASPDRSNTGELFF. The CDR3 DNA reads TGTGCCAGCCCGGACAGGAGTAACACCGGGGAGCTGTTTTTT. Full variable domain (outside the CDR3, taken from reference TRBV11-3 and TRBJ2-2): EAGVVQSPRYKIIEKKQPVAFWCNPISGHNTLYWYLQNLGQGPELLIRYENEEAVDDSQLPKDRFSAERLKGVDSTLKIQPAELGDSAVYLCASPDRSNTGELFFGEGSRLTVL.